What follows is one T cell receptor beta chain and its context. The antigen is undetermined. Per germline, CDR1 LGHDT and CDR2 YNNKEL (reference sequence). This CDR3 contains 15 residues. V lost 1 base to trimming and J lost 8 bases, with 17 bases between them. This entry belongs to a study of blood T cells in healthy people across ages. With a J-beta primer mix and a sample-barcoded 5' primer, a second PCR ran about 7 to 11 cycles. There were at least 2.5 million CDR3-containing paired-end reads obtained from each sample. TCRdb fed the 5' RACE reads into MiXCR, producing one record per CDR3 protein. The data hold 650,000 to 800,000 distinct CDR3 sequences, with approximately 44% observed a single time. Isolating PBMCs gave at least 6.5 million of these cells per sample. Study outcomes and limitations: Diversity was estimated from one million T cells, and these estimates were considered underestimates.

Source material: blood. The sequence came from a man in his 60s in good health. The chain employs TRBV3-1 and TRBJ1-1; a possible D gene is TRBD1 (6 bases). The CDR3 loop reads CASSQGWGPVAEAFF. The CDR3 nucleotides are TGTGCCAGCAGCCAAGGATGGGGGCCTGTGGCGGAAGCTTTCTTT.